These T cell receptor beta chains were read from a single sample in a study of blood T cell repertoires in COVID-19. The assay was immunoSEQ multiplex PCR, and TCRdb's table has in-frame clones only and misses some. In the table there are 370,000 or so clones, 87% of which are singletons. The material sequenced was PBMCs or T cells enriched from blood (not recorded which). The receptors derive from a man aged 25 to 45 who had recovered from COVID-19. Each CDR3 is given with its conserved first and last residue. The D gene is left open where the match is weak. Clone sizes are given selectively: once, few, many, or a class where the clone is expanded.

clone_size: many; d_call: -; v_call: TRBV2; j_call: TRBJ1-4; cdr3_nt: TGTGCCAGCACTCTGATAGCAACAGGGATTGTTGAAAAACTGTTTTTT; cdr3_aa: CASTLIATGIVEKLFF
clone_size: -; d_call: -; v_call: TRBV30; j_call: TRBJ1-4; cdr3_nt: TGTGCCTGGAGTCCCCCCTACCGCCTAGGGGGGGAACTGTTTTTT; cdr3_aa: CAWSPPYRLGGELFF
clone_size: once; d_call: TRBD1; v_call: TRBV6-5; j_call: TRBJ1-2; cdr3_nt: TGTGCCAGCCGGGGACAGGGAGTCTATGGCTACACCTTC; cdr3_aa: CASRGQGVYGYTF
clone_size: -; d_call: TRBD1; v_call: TRBV4-2; j_call: TRBJ1-2; cdr3_nt: TGTGCCAGCAGCCAAGAACGGACAGGAGACTATGGCTACACCTTC; cdr3_aa: CASSQERTGDYGYTF
clone_size: once; d_call: -; v_call: TRBV7-9; j_call: TRBJ1-5; cdr3_nt: TGTGCCAGCAGCTCTGGTAACGATTGGGGGCATCAGCCCCAGCATTTT; cdr3_aa: CASSSGNDWGHQPQHF
clone_size: -; d_call: -; v_call: TRBV7-2; j_call: TRBJ2-3; cdr3_nt: TGTGCCAGCAGCCTAGTTGGAGGCGGGGGCCCTTCTCAGTATTTT; cdr3_aa: CASSLVGGGGPSQYF
clone_size: -; d_call: TRBD1; v_call: TRBV9; j_call: TRBJ2-5; cdr3_nt: TGTGCCAGCAGCGTACAAGGGACAGGTCAGGAGACCCAGTACTTC; cdr3_aa: CASSVQGTGQETQYF
clone_size: -; d_call: -; v_call: TRBV6-2/TRBV6-3; j_call: TRBJ2-5; cdr3_nt: TGTGCCAGCAGTTACGGGGCTCTCCCATCGGAGACCCAGTACTTC; cdr3_aa: CASSYGALPSETQYF
clone_size: -; d_call: TRBD1; v_call: TRBV4-1; j_call: TRBJ2-7; cdr3_nt: TGCGCCAGCAGCCAAGCGGTTGGCAGGGGGCTATTCAACGAGCAGTACTTC; cdr3_aa: CASSQAVGRGLFNEQYF
clone_size: -; d_call: TRBD1; v_call: TRBV5-1; j_call: TRBJ2-7; cdr3_nt: TGCGCCAGCAGCCGGGGAGGACAGGGACCCTACGAGCAGTACTTC; cdr3_aa: CASSRGGQGPYEQYF
clone_size: once; d_call: -; v_call: TRBV27; j_call: TRBJ2-3; cdr3_nt: TGTGCCAGCATGGAGGCCCAGAGTAGGGCAGATACGCAGTATTTT; cdr3_aa: CASMEAQSRADTQYF
clone_size: -; d_call: -; v_call: TRBV18; j_call: TRBJ1-5; cdr3_nt: TGTGCCAGCTCACCCGGTACAGACGAGGGGCCCCAGCATTTT; cdr3_aa: CASSPGTDEGPQHF
clone_size: -; d_call: -; v_call: TRBV7-9; j_call: TRBJ2-5; cdr3_nt: TGTGCCAGCAGCTTGACAGCCCAAGAGACCCAGTACTTC; cdr3_aa: CASSLTAQETQYF
clone_size: once; d_call: -; v_call: TRBV27; j_call: TRBJ2-5; cdr3_nt: TGTGCCAGCAGTTTTGGGGCAACGGGAGAGACCCAGTACTTC; cdr3_aa: CASSFGATGETQYF
clone_size: -; d_call: -; v_call: TRBV6-5; j_call: TRBJ1-5; cdr3_nt: TGTGCCAGTGGACAGCCGAATCAGCCCCAGCATTTT; cdr3_aa: CASGQPNQPQHF
clone_size: many; d_call: TRBD2; v_call: TRBV5-1; j_call: TRBJ2-2; cdr3_nt: TGCGCCAGCAGCCAATATAGCGGGCCGAGGGACACCGGGGAGCTGTTTTTT; cdr3_aa: CASSQYSGPRDTGELFF
clone_size: -; d_call: -; v_call: TRBV25-1; j_call: TRBJ1-3; cdr3_nt: TGTGCCAGCAGTCGTGGCGGGACTGGAAACACCATATATTTT; cdr3_aa: CASSRGGTGNTIYF
clone_size: few; d_call: -; v_call: TRBV18; j_call: TRBJ2-2; cdr3_nt: TGTGCCAGCTCACCTCCCAAAGGGAGCACCGGGGAGCTGTTTTTT; cdr3_aa: CASSPPKGSTGELFF
clone_size: -; d_call: -; v_call: TRBV5-4; j_call: TRBJ2-7; cdr3_nt: TGTGCCAGCAGTTGGGGGGAAACCTACGAGCAGTACTTC; cdr3_aa: CASSWGETYEQYF
clone_size: -; d_call: -; v_call: TRBV3-1/TRBV3-2; j_call: TRBJ2-7; cdr3_nt: TGTGCCAGCAGCCATCTCAGGTGGGGCTCTAAATACGAGCAGTACTTC; cdr3_aa: CASSHLRWGSKYEQYF
clone_size: -; d_call: -; v_call: TRBV15; j_call: TRBJ2-5; cdr3_nt: TGTGCCACCAGGGCTATTGGAGGGTTTGGGACCCAGTACTTC; cdr3_aa: CATRAIGGFGTQYF
clone_size: few; d_call: TRBD2; v_call: TRBV7-3; j_call: TRBJ2-2; cdr3_nt: TGTGCCAGCAGCCCCCTCGGTAGCGGGGGTTGGGGGTCGGCCGGGGAGCTGTTTTTT; cdr3_aa: CASSPLGSGGWGSAGELFF
clone_size: -; d_call: -; v_call: TRBV6-5; j_call: TRBJ2-7; cdr3_nt: TGTGCCAGCAGTCGCCCCAACGCGGGGCAGTACTTC; cdr3_aa: CASSRPNAGQYF
clone_size: -; d_call: -; v_call: TRBV19; j_call: TRBJ1-5; cdr3_nt: TGTGCCAGTAGTATTCCGGCGGGCAATCAGCCCCAGCATTTT; cdr3_aa: CASSIPAGNQPQHF
clone_size: -; d_call: TRBD1; v_call: TRBV5-1; j_call: TRBJ1-2; cdr3_nt: TGCGCCAGCAGCTTGGGGACAGGGGAAGGCTACACCTTC; cdr3_aa: CASSLGTGEGYTF
clone_size: -; d_call: -; v_call: TRBV11-2; j_call: TRBJ2-1; cdr3_nt: TGTGCCAGCAGCCCCCCCCGCGGAGGAGGGTATAACAATGAGCAGTTCTTC; cdr3_aa: CASSPPRGGGYNNEQFF
clone_size: -; d_call: -; v_call: TRBV6-5; j_call: TRBJ1-2; cdr3_nt: TGTGCCAGCAGTCGGGGAGATGGCTACACCTTC; cdr3_aa: CASSRGDGYTF
clone_size: -; d_call: TRBD1; v_call: TRBV6-6; j_call: TRBJ2-7; cdr3_nt: TGTGCCAGCAGTTATGGATGGGGACAGGGCGCCTACGAGCAGTACTTC; cdr3_aa: CASSYGWGQGAYEQYF
clone_size: once; d_call: TRBD2; v_call: TRBV13; j_call: TRBJ2-3; cdr3_nt: TGTGCCAGCAGCTTAGGGCGGGGGGGGCCCGCGACAGATACGCAGTATTTT; cdr3_aa: CASSLGRGGPATDTQYF
clone_size: -; d_call: -; v_call: TRBV29-1; j_call: TRBJ1-1; cdr3_nt: TGCAGCGTTCTATCGGGGTGGACTGAAGCTTTCTTT; cdr3_aa: CSVLSGWTEAFF
clone_size: -; d_call: -; v_call: TRBV30; j_call: TRBJ1-6; cdr3_nt: TGTGCCTGGAGAGGTCAAGGGGATAATTCACCCCTCCACTTT; cdr3_aa: CAWRGQGDNSPLHF
clone_size: -; d_call: -; v_call: TRBV6-2/TRBV6-3; j_call: TRBJ1-6; cdr3_nt: TGTGCCAGCAGTTACGGCGGGACCATGGGCTACTCACCCCTCCACTTT; cdr3_aa: CASSYGGTMGYSPLHF
clone_size: -; d_call: -; v_call: TRBV12-5; j_call: TRBJ2-2; cdr3_nt: TGTGCTAGTGGCCTCAGTAACAGGGCGGCCGGGGAGCTGTTTTTT; cdr3_aa: CASGLSNRAAGELFF
clone_size: -; d_call: TRBD1; v_call: TRBV10-3; j_call: TRBJ1-2; cdr3_nt: TGTGCCATCAGCAATTACGACCGGGACAGCTATGGCTACACCTTC; cdr3_aa: CAISNYDRDSYGYTF
clone_size: -; d_call: TRBD1; v_call: TRBV2; j_call: TRBJ1-1; cdr3_nt: TGTGCCAGCAGCAGGGGGTTGAACACTGAAGCTTTCTTT; cdr3_aa: CASSRGLNTEAFF
clone_size: -; d_call: TRBD1; v_call: TRBV5-1; j_call: TRBJ1-1; cdr3_nt: TGCGCCAGCAGCTTGGCAGGGGGCCTGGACACTGAAGCTTTCTTT; cdr3_aa: CASSLAGGLDTEAFF
clone_size: few; d_call: -; v_call: TRBV5-6; j_call: TRBJ1-6; cdr3_nt: TGTGCCAGCAGTACCCCCCCGGGGATCTCCTATAATTCACCCCTCCACTTT; cdr3_aa: CASSTPPGISYNSPLHF
clone_size: -; d_call: TRBD1; v_call: TRBV5-1; j_call: TRBJ2-2; cdr3_nt: TGCGCCAGCAGCTTGGCCGACAGGGGCTACACCGGGGAGCTGTTTTTT; cdr3_aa: CASSLADRGYTGELFF
clone_size: -; d_call: -; v_call: TRBV14; j_call: TRBJ1-6; cdr3_nt: TGTGCCAGCAGTCCCCGGACAGCCGGGAATTCACCCCTCCACTTT; cdr3_aa: CASSPRTAGNSPLHF
clone_size: -; d_call: -; v_call: TRBV2; j_call: TRBJ2-3; cdr3_nt: TGTGCCAGCAGTGAGGAGGGGCTGGGAGATACGCAGTATTTT; cdr3_aa: CASSEEGLGDTQYF
clone_size: -; d_call: TRBD1; v_call: TRBV5-4; j_call: TRBJ1-1; cdr3_nt: TGTGCCAGCAGCCTAATCGGACAGGGTCAGGGGGTCCGCACTGAAGCTTTCTTT; cdr3_aa: CASSLIGQGQGVRTEAFF
clone_size: -; d_call: TRBD2; v_call: TRBV3-1/TRBV3-2; j_call: TRBJ2-5; cdr3_nt: TGTGCCAGCAGGCCTAGCGGGGGGGGAGAGACCCAGTACTTC; cdr3_aa: CASRPSGGGETQYF
clone_size: -; d_call: -; v_call: TRBV29-1; j_call: TRBJ1-1; cdr3_nt: TGCAGCGTTGGGGGCGGCTTAGGGGAAGCTTTCTTT; cdr3_aa: CSVGGGLGEAFF
clone_size: once; d_call: TRBD2; v_call: TRBV18; j_call: TRBJ2-1; cdr3_nt: TGTGCCAGCTCACGCGGGGGACCTTGGGGTGAGCAGTTCTTC; cdr3_aa: CASSRGGPWGEQFF
clone_size: -; d_call: -; v_call: TRBV28; j_call: TRBJ1-2; cdr3_nt: TGTGCCAGCAGACCCGGACAGTTTTACTATGGCTACACCTTC; cdr3_aa: CASRPGQFYYGYTF
clone_size: -; d_call: -; v_call: TRBV6-5; j_call: TRBJ1-1; cdr3_nt: TGTGCCAGCGGGGCTTCCCAAGGGACTGAAGCTTTCTTT; cdr3_aa: CASGASQGTEAFF
clone_size: -; d_call: TRBD2; v_call: TRBV7-9; j_call: TRBJ2-1; cdr3_nt: TGTGCCAGCAGCTCATTCCCGCGGGAGGCCAGCTACAATGAGCAGTTCTTC; cdr3_aa: CASSSFPREASYNEQFF
clone_size: -; d_call: -; v_call: TRBV30; j_call: TRBJ1-4; cdr3_nt: TGTGCCGCCGAGGGTCAGGGGGAAAAACTGTTTTTT; cdr3_aa: CAAEGQGEKLFF
clone_size: -; d_call: -; v_call: TRBV5-1; j_call: TRBJ2-7; cdr3_nt: TGCGCCAGCAGCCCCGGGATGGGCTCCTACGAGCAGTACTTC; cdr3_aa: CASSPGMGSYEQYF
clone_size: -; d_call: -; v_call: TRBV9; j_call: TRBJ1-1; cdr3_nt: TGTGCCAGCACTCCTGCTGCGGGGATGAACACTGAAGCTTTCTTT; cdr3_aa: CASTPAAGMNTEAFF
clone_size: -; d_call: -; v_call: TRBV6-5; j_call: TRBJ2-7; cdr3_nt: TGTGCCAGCAGACCCCCTGTGGGGGACTTCTACGAGCAGTACTTC; cdr3_aa: CASRPPVGDFYEQYF